This TCR beta chain is drawn from a study of brain T cells in children with intractable seizures. Study results and caveats: Only CDR3 sequence similarity suggested viral specificity, without known HCMV serostatus. Pre-surgery blood may have been undersampled, hiding some clones.

On this clone: Its antigen is as yet unknown.

The method was immunoSEQ multiplex PCR; TCRdb's version includes in-frame clones alone and lacks a portion of them. The data show under 400,000 clones, over 90% seen once. Germline V gene sequence: CDR1 SGHRS, CDR2 YFSETQ. This CDR3 contains 15 residues. V was clipped by 3 bases and J by 3 bases, with 16 bases between them. Documented time point: blood from clinic visit 5 months post-surgery; TSC patient then seizure free. Only cases whose brain tissue showed the highest T cell transcript signatures were sequenced. Pre-surgery treatment included at least one anti-epileptic drug. Specimen: peripheral blood, collected less than 6 months after surgery. The chain employs TRBV5-1 and TRBJ2-7; D possibly matches TRBD1 or TRBD2 (5 bases each). This clonotype originated in a boy in the first two years of life with tuberous sclerosis and intractable seizures. CDR3 sequence reads: CASSSGTQMVYEQYF. The DNA of the CDR3 is TGCGCCAGCAGCTCCGGGACGCAAATGGTCTACGAGCAGTACTTC.